This section outlines one T cell receptor beta chain sequence together with its context. This clone's antigen is unknown. Base qualities are not recorded, but no much larger clone differs from it by a single base. The data were obtained in a study of blood T cell repertoires in COVID-19 (dated by TCRdb to about 2020). With respect to the entire study: Collaborator samples came from the United States, Italy and Spain and covered acute and convalescent phases of COVID-19. Where HLA class I and class II types were available, the types were taken from metadata supplied by the sample provider, not from assay-based typing. The prospective study material was composed of cDNA or gDNA derived from T cells, B-cell-depleted T cells, or PBMCs. Nearly every sample came with metadata listing a de-identified subject ID, COVID-19 status, age in years and sex. The repertoires were made available in a free public database intended to serve as a resource for research on the immune response to SARS-CoV-2. The dataset comprised deeply sampled blood TCRbeta repertoires from subjects exposed to, actively infected with, or recovered from COVID-19. Samples were obtained from the ongoing ImmuneRACE study (first 160 participants) and from 950 to 1,500 subjects provided by 6 global collaborators. Overall results and qualifications from the work: The quantity of clinical and demographic metadata differed by source and by participant and was supplied without curation.

Per the germline V gene (reference sequence), LNHDA is the CDR1 and SQIVND is the CDR2. Trimming at the junction amounts to 4 bases on V and 0 bases on J, and the germline ends lie 22 bases apart. The CDR3 measures 19 amino acids from cysteine to phenylalanine. This entry keeps only the CDR3 DNA: 57 bases, framed from base 1. One collaborating source in Seattle enrolled patients while the patients were actively infected and followed the patients over time throughout the course of disease. Collaborating institutions collected whole blood in K2EDTA tubes following their own protocols. Collaborator samples were shipped for TCRbeta analysis as frozen whole blood, isolated PBMCs, or DNA extracted from either sample type. The immunoSEQ Assay, a bias-controlled multiplex PCR, was used to amplify TCRbeta CDR3 regions from genomic DNA. Per the authors' processing: The number of nucleated cells in each sample was estimated from the amplification of reference gene primers within the assay. To quantify the absolute abundance of each unique TCRbeta CDR3 rearrangement, sequence reads were collapsed and filtered. Productive Simpson clonality was computed per sample as the square root of Simpson's diversity index over productive rearrangements. TCRdb carries this immuneACCESS record with in-frame sequences only. Its versions omit some clonotypes, under half of them owing to an unresolved V gene in the studies checked, with the rest unexplained. V and J calls and clone size are as listed in that table; D and trimming were resolved from the DNA. The sample has approximately 330,000 clones on record, around 90% of them singletons. The ten largest account for roughly 1% of the sample.

The receptor was isolated from a woman aged 40-49 years with COVID-19, enrolled during active disease. The chain links TRBV19 with TRBJ2-4; the D gene is perhaps TRBD1, from 5 matching bases. Specimen: peripheral blood. The nucleotide sequence is TGTGCCAGTAGTACCTGGGGCAGACTTGGGGAACTAGCCAAAAACATTCAGTACTTC. This sequence encodes CASSTWGRLGELAKNIQYF. With the rest looked up from the reference TRBV19 and TRBJ2-4 genes rather than sequenced, the full variable domain is DGGITQSPKYLFRKEGQNVTLSCEQNLNHDAMYWYRQDPGQGLRLIYYSQIVNDFQKGDIAEGYSVSREKKESFPLTVTSAQKNPTAFYLCASSTWGRLGELAKNIQYFGAGTRLSVL.